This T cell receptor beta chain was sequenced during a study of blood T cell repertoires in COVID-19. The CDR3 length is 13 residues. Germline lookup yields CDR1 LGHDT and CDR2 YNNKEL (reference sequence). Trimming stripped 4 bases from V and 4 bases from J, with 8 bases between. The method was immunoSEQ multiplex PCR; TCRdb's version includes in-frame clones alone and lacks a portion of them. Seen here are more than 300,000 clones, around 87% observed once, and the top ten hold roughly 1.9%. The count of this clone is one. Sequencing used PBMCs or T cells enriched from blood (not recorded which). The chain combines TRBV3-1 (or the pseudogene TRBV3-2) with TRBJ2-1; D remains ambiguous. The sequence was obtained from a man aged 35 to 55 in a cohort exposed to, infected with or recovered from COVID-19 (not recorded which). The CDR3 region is CASSPRLYNEQFF. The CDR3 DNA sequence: TGTGCCAGCAGCCCTCGACTTTACAATGAGCAGTTCTTC.